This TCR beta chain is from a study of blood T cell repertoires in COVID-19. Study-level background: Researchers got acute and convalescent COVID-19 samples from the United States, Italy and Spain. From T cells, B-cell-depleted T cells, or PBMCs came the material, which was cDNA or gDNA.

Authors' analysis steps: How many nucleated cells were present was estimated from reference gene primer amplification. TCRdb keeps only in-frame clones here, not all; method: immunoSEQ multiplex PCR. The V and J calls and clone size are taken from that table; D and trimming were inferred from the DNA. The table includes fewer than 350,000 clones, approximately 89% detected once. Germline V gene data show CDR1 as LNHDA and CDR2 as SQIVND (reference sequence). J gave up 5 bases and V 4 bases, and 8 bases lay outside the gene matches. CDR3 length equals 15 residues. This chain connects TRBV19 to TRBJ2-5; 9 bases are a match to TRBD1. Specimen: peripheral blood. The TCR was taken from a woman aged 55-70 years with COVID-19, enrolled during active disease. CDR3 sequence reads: CASSTLGQGRETQYF. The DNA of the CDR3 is TGTGCCAGTAGTACCCTAGGACAGGGGCGCGAGACCCAGTACTTC.